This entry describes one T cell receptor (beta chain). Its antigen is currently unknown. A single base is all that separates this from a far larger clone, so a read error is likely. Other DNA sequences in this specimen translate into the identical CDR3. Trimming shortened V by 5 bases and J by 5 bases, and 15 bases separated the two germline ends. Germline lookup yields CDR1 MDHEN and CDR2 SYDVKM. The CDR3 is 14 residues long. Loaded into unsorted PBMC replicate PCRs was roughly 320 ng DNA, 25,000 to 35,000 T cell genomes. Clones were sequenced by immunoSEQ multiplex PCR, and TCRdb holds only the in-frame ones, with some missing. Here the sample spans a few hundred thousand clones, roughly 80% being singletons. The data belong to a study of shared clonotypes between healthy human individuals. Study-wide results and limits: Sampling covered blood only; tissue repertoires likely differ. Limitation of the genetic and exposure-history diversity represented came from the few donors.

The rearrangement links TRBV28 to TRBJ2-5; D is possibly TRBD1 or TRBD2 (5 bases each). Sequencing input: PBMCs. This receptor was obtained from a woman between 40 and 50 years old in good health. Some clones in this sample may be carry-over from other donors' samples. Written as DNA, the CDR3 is TGTGCCAGCAGTGGCCACGGGGCATACGAGACCCAGTACTTC. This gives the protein CASSGHGAYETQYF.